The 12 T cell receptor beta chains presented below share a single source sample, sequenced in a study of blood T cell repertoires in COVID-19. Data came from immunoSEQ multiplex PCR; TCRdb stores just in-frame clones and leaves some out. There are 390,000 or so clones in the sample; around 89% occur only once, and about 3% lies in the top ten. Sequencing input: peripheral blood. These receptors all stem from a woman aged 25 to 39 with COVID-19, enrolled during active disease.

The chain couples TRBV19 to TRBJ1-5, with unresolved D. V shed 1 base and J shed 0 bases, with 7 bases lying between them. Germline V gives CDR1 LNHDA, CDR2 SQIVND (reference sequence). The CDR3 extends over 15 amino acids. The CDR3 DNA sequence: TGTGCCAGTAGTATAGCTCCTTATAGCAATCAGCCCCAGCATTTT. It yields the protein CASSIAPYSNQPQHF.

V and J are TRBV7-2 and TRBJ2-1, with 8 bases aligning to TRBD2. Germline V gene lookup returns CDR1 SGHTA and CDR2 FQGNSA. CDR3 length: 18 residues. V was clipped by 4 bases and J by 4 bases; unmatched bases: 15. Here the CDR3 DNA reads TGTGCCAGCAGCTCCCCCGGTATGCCGGGGGGGCAATACAATGAGCAGTTCTTC. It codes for CASSSPGMPGGQYNEQFF.

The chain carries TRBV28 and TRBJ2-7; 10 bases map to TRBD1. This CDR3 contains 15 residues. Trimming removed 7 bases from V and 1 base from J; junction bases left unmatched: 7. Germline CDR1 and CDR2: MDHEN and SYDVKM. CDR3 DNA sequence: TGTGCCAGCACCCCGGGGGGACAGGGGTCCTACGAGCAGTACTTC. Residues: CASTPGGQGSYEQYF.

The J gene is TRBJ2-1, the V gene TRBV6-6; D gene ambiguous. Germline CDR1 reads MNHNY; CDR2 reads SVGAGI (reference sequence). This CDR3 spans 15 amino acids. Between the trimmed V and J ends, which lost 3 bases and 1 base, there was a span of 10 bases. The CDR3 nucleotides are TGTGCCAGCAGTTATACTGCCCTGTCCTACAATGAGCAGTTCTTC. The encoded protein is CASSYTALSYNEQFF.

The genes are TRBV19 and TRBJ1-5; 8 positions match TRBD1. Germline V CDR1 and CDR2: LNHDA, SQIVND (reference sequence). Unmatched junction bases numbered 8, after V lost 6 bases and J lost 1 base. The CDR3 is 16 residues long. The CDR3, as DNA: TGTGCCAGTAGCTCTCCGGGACAGGCAAGCAATCAGCCCCAGCATTTT. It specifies CASSSPGQASNQPQHF. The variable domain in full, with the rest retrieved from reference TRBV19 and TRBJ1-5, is DGGITQSPKYLFRKEGQNVTLSCEQNLNHDAMYWYRQDPGQGLRLIYYSQIVNDFQKGDIAEGYSVSREKKESFPLTVTSAQKNPTAFYLCASSSPGQASNQPQHFGDGTRLSIL.

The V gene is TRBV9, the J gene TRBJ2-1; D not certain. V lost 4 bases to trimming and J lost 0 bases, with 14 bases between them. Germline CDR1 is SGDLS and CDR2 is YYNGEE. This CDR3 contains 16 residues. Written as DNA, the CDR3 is TGTGCCAGCAGCCCTATGATTTCGAGCTCCTACAATGAGCAGTTCTTC. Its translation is CASSPMISSSYNEQFF. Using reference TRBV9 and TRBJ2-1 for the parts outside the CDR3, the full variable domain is DSGVTQTPKHLITATGQRVTLRCSPRSGDLSVYWYQQSLDQGLQFLIQYYNGEERAKGNILERFSAQQFPDLHSELNLSSLELGDSALYFCASSPMISSSYNEQFFGPGTRLTVL.

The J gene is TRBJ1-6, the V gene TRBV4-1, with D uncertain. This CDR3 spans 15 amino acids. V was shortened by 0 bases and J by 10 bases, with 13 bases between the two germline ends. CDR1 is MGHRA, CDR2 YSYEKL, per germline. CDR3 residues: CASSQDPGNGSPLHF. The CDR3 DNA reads TGCGCCAGCAGCCAAGATCCGGGGAATGGGTCACCCCTCCACTTT.

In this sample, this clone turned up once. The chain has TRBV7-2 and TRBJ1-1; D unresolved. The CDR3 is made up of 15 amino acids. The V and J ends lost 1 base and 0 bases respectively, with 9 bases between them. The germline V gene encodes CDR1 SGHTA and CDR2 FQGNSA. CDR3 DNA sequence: TGTGCCAGCAGCTTAGTCTCTTTTATGAACACTGAAGCTTTCTTT. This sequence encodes CASSLVSFMNTEAFF.

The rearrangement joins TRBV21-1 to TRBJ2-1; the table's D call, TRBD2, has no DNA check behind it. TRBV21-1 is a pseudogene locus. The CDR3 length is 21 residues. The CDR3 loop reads CASSKRYTGLAGVSSYNEQFF. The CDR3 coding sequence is TGTGCCAGCAGCAAACGGTATACGGGACTAGCGGGAGTTAGCTCCTACAATGAGCAGTTCTTC.

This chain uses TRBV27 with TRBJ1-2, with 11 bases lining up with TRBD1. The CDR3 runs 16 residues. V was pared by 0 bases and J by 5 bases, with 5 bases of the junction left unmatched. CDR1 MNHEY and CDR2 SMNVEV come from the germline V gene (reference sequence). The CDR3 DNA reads TGTGCCAGCAGTTTATCGGACAGGGGGCGAGTATATGGCTACACCTTC. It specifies CASSLSDRGRVYGYTF.

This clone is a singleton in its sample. CDR3 in amino acids: CASRTPASYNEQFF. The CDR3 bases are TGTGCCAGTAGAACTCCTGCCTCCTACAATGAGCAGTTCTTC. The chain has TRBV19 and TRBJ2-1; D is unclear. V gave up 6 bases and J gave up 0 bases, with 9 bases separating them. The CDR3 covers 14 residues. Germline V gene sequence: CDR1 LNHDA, CDR2 SQIVND (reference sequence).

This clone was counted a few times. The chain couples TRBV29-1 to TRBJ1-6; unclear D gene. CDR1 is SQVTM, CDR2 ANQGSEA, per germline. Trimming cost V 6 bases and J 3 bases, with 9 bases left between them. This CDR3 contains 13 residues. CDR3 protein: CSVRFDYNSPLHF. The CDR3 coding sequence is TGCAGCGTCCGGTTCGACTATAATTCACCCCTCCACTTT.